The rows below give T cell receptor beta chains drawn from one sample of a study of vaccination and CD4 T cells after COVID-19. TCRdb ran MiXCR on the PCR reads and lists one entry per CDR3 protein. In the table there are some 22,000 distinct CDR3 sequences, around 53% of which are singletons. Specimen: CD4+ T cells from blood, collected before SARS-CoV-2 vaccination. The receptors originated from a human donor who had recovered from COVID-19. Each CDR3 is given with its conserved first and last residue. D genes are given only for firm matches. Only part of the rows carry a size: once, few, many, or a class if the clone is expanded.

TRBV7-2	-	TRBJ2-5	13	-	TGTGCCAGCAGCTTACAGCGAGAAGAGACCCAGTACTTC	CASSLQREETQYF
TRBV2	few	TRBJ2-7	13	-	TGTGCCAGCAGTGAAAGGGGGGGAATGGTGCAGTACTTC	CASSERGGMVQYF
TRBV10-3	-	TRBJ1-4	14	-	TGTGCCATCAGTGAGTCGAGGTTCGATGAAAAACTGTTTTTT	CAISESRFDEKLFF
TRBV15	few	TRBJ2-5	15	TRBD1	TGTGCCACCAGCAGAAAAACAGGGGCCCAAGAGACCCAGTACTTC	CATSRKTGAQETQYF
TRBV20-1	-	TRBJ1-6	14	-	TGCAGTGCTAGAGGGAGAGGGGGGAGCTCACCCCTCCACTTT	CSARGRGGSSPLHF
TRBV18	-	TRBJ2-7	15	-	TGTGCCAGCTCACCACCAAAGGGGATCTCCTACGAGCAGTACTTC	CASSPPKGISYEQYF
TRBV28	-	TRBJ2-4	18	-	TGTGCCAGCAGTTCTCCCAGGGGTTTTGGAAGGGCCAAAAACATTCAGTACTTC	CASSSPRGFGRAKNIQYF
TRBV20-1	-	TRBJ2-7	15	-	TGCAGTGCTAGACCTGCCAAGAGACGTACCTACGAGCAGTACTTC	CSARPAKRRTYEQYF
TRBV20-1	once	TRBJ2-7	14	-	TGCAGTGCAAGTGGGTGGATTAGGTCCTACGAGCAGTACTTC	CSASGWIRSYEQYF
TRBV7-2	few	TRBJ1-5	16	-	TGTGCCAGCAGCTGGGGGGGCGCTTATAGCAATCAGCCCCAGCATTTT	CASSWGGAYSNQPQHF
TRBV6-1	few	TRBJ2-3	14	-	TGTGCCAGCAGGTCAGGGTCGACAACAGATACGCAGTATTTT	CASRSGSTTDTQYF
TRBV6-2/TRBV6-3	-	TRBJ2-1	11	-	TGTGCCAGCAGCCCCGGGATAGAGCAGTTCTTC	CASSPGIEQFF
TRBV20-1	-	TRBJ2-5	12	-	TGCAGTGCTTCGGGACTTACGGAGACCCAGTACTTC	CSASGLTETQYF
TRBV20-1	-	TRBJ2-1	14	TRBD2	TGCAGTGCGAAAGCGGGACGGGGTAGCACCGAGCAGTTCTTC	CSAKAGRGSTEQFF
TRBV7-9	few	TRBJ1-1	13	-	TGTGCCAGCAGCTTAACCGCGAACACTGAAGCTTTCTTT	CASSLTANTEAFF
TRBV27	-	TRBJ2-5	15	TRBD2	TGTGCCAGCGGTAAAGCGGGAGACTACTCCCCGGCCCAGTACTTC	CASGKAGDYSPAQYF
TRBV5-4	-	TRBJ2-3	13	-	TGTGCCAGCAGCGCAGGGACCTCAGATACGCAGTATTTT	CASSAGTSDTQYF
TRBV5-8	-	TRBJ2-7	12	-	TGTGCCAGCAGCTCCCGGCGGGACGAGCAGTACTTC	CASSSRRDEQYF
TRBV7-2	-	TRBJ2-7	14	-	TGTGCCAGCACGAACTATAATCTAGCTGGCGAGCAGTACTTC	CASTNYNLAGEQYF
TRBV9	-	TRBJ2-1	15	-	TGTGCCAGCAGCGTTTCGGGCTTCTCCTACAATGAGCAGTTCTTC	CASSVSGFSYNEQFF
TRBV5-5	-	TRBJ1-5	16	-	TGTGCCAGCAGCTTGGATGGCCAGAATAGCAATCAGCCCCAGCATTTT	CASSLDGQNSNQPQHF
TRBV30	-	TRBJ1-5	17	TRBD1	TGTGCCTGGAGCTCCGGGACAGTATTGGATAGCAATCAGCCCCAGCATTTT	CAWSSGTVLDSNQPQHF
TRBV6-1	medium-sized	TRBJ1-5	12	-	TGTGCCAGCAGTGAAGCCAATCAGCCCCAGCATTTT	CASSEANQPQHF
TRBV19	-	TRBJ2-2	13	-	TGTGCCAGTAGTGCCTCGGTCGGCGGGGAGCTGTTTTTT	CASSASVGGELFF
TRBV18	-	TRBJ1-2	14	TRBD1	TGTGCCAGCTCCATACAGGGGGCAGACTATGGCTACACCTTC	CASSIQGADYGYTF